One and the same sample provided the 10 T cell receptor beta chains below, sequenced in a study of shared clonotypes between healthy human individuals. Assay used: immunoSEQ multiplex PCR; TCRdb lists only in-frame clones, some missing. The sample includes about 1 million clones, about 70% seen only once; the top ten take approximately 1.5%. The sequenced sample was memory CD4+ T cells sorted from blood. Subset noted: CD45RA-negative fraction. These TCRs come from a man aged 18 to 30 in good health.

The gene calls are TRBV6-6 and TRBJ1-6; D is possibly TRBD1 (6 bases). CDR1 MNHNY and CDR2 SVGAGI come from the germline V gene (reference sequence). The V end lost 7 bases, the J end lost 10 bases, and 14 bases lay between the germline ends. This CDR3 spans 13 amino acids. CDR3 residues: CASKEQGASPLHF. The CDR3 region has the DNA TGTGCCAGCAAAGAACAGGGTGCCTCACCCCTCCACTTT.

Here the CDR3 reads CASSYRGLAGAVKNIQYF. DNA of the CDR3: TGTGCCAGCAGCTATCGAGGACTAGCGGGAGCGGTCAAAAACATTCAGTACTTC. The chain is built from TRBV7-2 and TRBJ2-4; 13 bases are a match to TRBD2. The CDR3 has 18 amino acids. J lost 3 bases, V lost 4 bases, and 9 bases had no gene match. The germline V gene has CDR1 SGHTA and CDR2 FQGNSA. Full variable domain (missing parts from reference TRBV7-2 and TRBJ2-4): GAGVSQSPSNKVTEKGKDVELRCDPISGHTALYWYRQSLGQGLEFLIYFQGNSAPDKSGLPSDRFSAERTGGSVSTLTIQRTQQEDSAVYLCASSYRGLAGAVKNIQYFGAGTRLSVL.

The chain joins TRBV19 to TRBJ1-1; weak D call: TRBD1 (5 bases). The length of the CDR3 is 15 residues. Trimming removed 3 bases at V and 1 base at J, with 12 bases between. CDR1 and CDR2 from the germline V gene are LNHDA and SQIVND (reference sequence). CDR3 in amino acids: CASSIPPGGNTEAFF. CDR3 sequence (DNA): TGTGCCAGTAGTATTCCGCCGGGGGGGAACACTGAAGCTTTCTTT.

The V gene is TRBV9, the J gene TRBJ2-2, with a weak D call TRBD2 (5 bases). The CDR3 is 14 residues long. Trimming removed 3 bases at V and 0 bases at J, with 6 bases between. Germline V lookup: CDR1 SGDLS, CDR2 YYNGEE. Here the CDR3 DNA reads TGTGCCAGCAGCGGGGGAGCGAACACCGGGGAGCTGTTTTTT. Its translation is CASSGGANTGELFF.

The J gene is TRBJ2-5, the V gene TRBV7-6; the match to TRBD2 covers 9 bases. This CDR3 has 15 residues. V lost 3 bases and J lost 7; bases outside the gene matches: 9. In germline, CDR1 is SGHVS, CDR2 FNYEAQ. The CDR3 DNA sequence: TGTGCCAGCAGCTTTTCTAGCGGGAAGGAAGGGACCCAGTACTTC. Residues: CASSFSSGKEGTQYF.

There are a few counts of this clone. The chain carries TRBV19 and TRBJ1-1; D remains ambiguous. V dropped 3 bases and J dropped 4 bases, with 15 bases sitting between them. Looked up from germline, CDR1 is LNHDA and CDR2 is SQIVND (reference sequence). This CDR3 has 15 amino acids. The CDR3 nucleotides read TGTGCCAGTAGTATCTGGCCACCAAGGAGCACTGAAGCTTTCTTT. Protein: CASSIWPPRSTEAFF.

The chain couples TRBV5-1 to TRBJ2-7, with D tentatively TRBD1 (6 bases). This CDR3 is built from 15 residues. Germline V gene sequence: CDR1 SGHRS, CDR2 YFSETQ. V shed 4 bases and J shed 1 base, with 15 bases lying between them. CDR3 amino acids: CASSPSDRYSYEQYF. In DNA form, the CDR3 reads TGCGCCAGCAGCCCTTCGGACAGATATTCCTACGAGCAGTACTTC.

Worth noting for this clone: The same CDR3 also results from other DNA sequences found in this sample. The V gene is TRBV20-1, the J gene TRBJ1-2; TRBD1 is a possible D gene (5 bases). The germline CDR1 and CDR2 sequences are DFQATT and SNEGSKA (reference sequence). The V gene lost 5 bases and the J gene lost 5 bases, with 9 bases spanning the gap. The CDR3 covers 11 residues. CDR3 region: CSAFQGYGYTF. CDR3 DNA sequence: TGCAGTGCTTTCCAGGGTTATGGCTACACCTTC.

The rearrangement uses TRBV11-2 and TRBJ2-1; no definite D call. CDR1 and CDR2 (germline): SGHAT, FQNNGV. Trimming shortened V by 5 bases and J by 12 bases, and 11 bases separated the two germline ends. The CDR3 runs 11 residues. The CDR3: CASSLAVGQFF. CDR3 nucleotide sequence: TGTGCCAGCAGCCTCGCAGTAGGGCAGTTCTTC.

This clone was seen only once. V is TRBV7-6 and J is TRBJ2-7; 7 bases are shared with TRBD1. Germline assignment: CDR1 SGHVS and CDR2 FNYEAQ. CDR3 size: 14 residues. V lost 5 bases to trimming and J lost 4 bases; unmatched junction nucleotides: 8. CDR3 in amino acids: CASSARTGWYEQYF. The CDR3 DNA reads TGTGCCAGCAGCGCACGGACAGGATGGTACGAGCAGTACTTC. The full variable domain, rest sourced from reference TRBV7-6 and TRBJ2-7, is GAGVSQSPRYKVTKRGQDVALRCDPISGHVSLYWYRQALGQGPEFLTYFNYEAQQDKSGLPNDRFSAERPEGSISTLTIQRTEQRDSAMYRCASSARTGWYEQYFGPGTRLTVT.